The 8 T cell receptor beta chains presented below share a single source sample, sequenced in a study of metastatic and nonmetastatic thyroid tumors. The entire patient cohort was treatment-naive prior to thyroid surgery. TCRdb re-called the PCR reads through MiXCR. This sample has 30,000 or so clones, with more than 20% found just once. The sample comprised blood. The receptor source for this set is a female donor with papillary thyroid cancer or a benign thyroid nodule (not recorded which). Some clones in this sample may be carry-over from other donors' samples.

This clone ranks as medium-sized (0.01 to 0.1%). The CDR3 region is CASSLNPRGGNTEAFF. CDR3 in DNA: TGCGCCAGCAGCTTGAATCCCAGGGGTGGGAACACTGAAGCTTTCTTT. The V call is TRBV5-1, the J call TRBJ1-1, with a possible D match to TRBD1 (6 bases). This CDR3 spans 16 amino acids. V was trimmed by 1 base and J by 1 base, leaving 14 bases between them. Per germline, CDR1 SGHRS and CDR2 YFSETQ.

In its sample, this clone was seen many times. At one end the junction does not follow the germline gene, possibly because of a read error. Distinct nucleotide sequences in the sample also encode this CDR3. This chain uses TRBV19 with TRBJ1-2; 7 bases are shared with TRBD1. This CDR3 has 16 amino acids. CDR1 is LNHDA and CDR2 is SQIVND in the germline V gene (reference sequence). CDR3 coding DNA: TGTGCCAGCACCTCGACAGGGCCTTTTTCTAACTATGGTTACACCTTC. Encoded protein: CASTSTGPFSNYGYTF.

This clone was seen repeatedly, ten times or more. At the DNA level, this CDR3 is encoded by other sequences in the same sample as well. The chain couples TRBV6-1 to TRBJ1-1; D uncertain. Trimming cost V 6 bases and J 5 bases, with 16 bases left between them. Germline-derived CDR1 and CDR2 are MNHNS and SASEGT. The CDR3 is 14 amino acids. CDR3 sequence reads: CASSRLNEGTEAFF. In DNA, the CDR3 is TGTGCCAGCAGCCGGCTAAATGAGGGTACTGAAGCTTTCTTT.

This clone has a count of ten or more. The rearrangement joins TRBV7-8 to TRBJ2-7, with 14 nucleotides matching TRBD2. V lost 0 bases and J lost 4; bases outside the gene matches: 11. The CDR3 spans 19 residues. Germline CDR1 reads SGHVS; CDR2 reads FQNEAQ. DNA of the CDR3: TGTGCCAGCAGCTTAGCTACCGGACTAGCGGGAGGCGGATTGTACGAGCAGTACTTC. Translating it yields CASSLATGLAGGGLYEQYF.

This clone was detected ten times or more. The V and J genes are TRBV6-2 or TRBV6-3 and TRBJ1-1; D is unclear. CDR3 length equals 14 residues. The germline V gene has CDR1 MNHEY and CDR2 SVGEGT. The V end was cut by 2 bases, the J end by 1 base, with 8 bases between. The CDR3 DNA is TGTGCCAGCAGTTACGAGGAGCAGAACACTGAAGCTTTCTTT. It yields the protein CASSYEEQNTEAFF.

There are many counts of this clone. The V gene is TRBV9, the J gene TRBJ2-3, with 13 bases aligning to TRBD2. V was clipped by 4 bases and J by 2 bases; unmatched bases: 4. Germline assignment: CDR1 SGDLS and CDR2 YYNGEE. The CDR3 extends over 16 amino acids. The CDR3 region has the DNA TGTGCCAGCAGCACAGGGACTAGCGGGGCCACAGATACGCAGTATTTT. This encodes CASSTGTSGATDTQYF. The full variable domain, rest sourced from reference TRBV9 and TRBJ2-3, is DSGVTQTPKHLITATGQRVTLRCSPRSGDLSVYWYQQSLDQGLQFLIQYYNGEERAKGNILERFSAQQFPDLHSELNLSSLELGDSALYFCASSTGTSGATDTQYFGPGTRLTVL.

This clone occurred many times. V is TRBV9 and J is TRBJ1-5; TRBD1 matches at 7 bases. Looked up from germline, CDR1 is SGDLS and CDR2 is YYNGEE. The CDR3 sequence is 16 residues long. The V segment lost 4 bases and the J segment 4 bases; nucleotides outside the gene matches: 11. The CDR3 loop reads CASSPGGRGANQPQHF. As DNA, the CDR3 is TGTGCCAGCAGCCCAGGGGGGCGGGGGGCGAATCAGCCCCAGCATTTT.

This clone came up many times. The gene calls are TRBV24-1 and TRBJ2-1; 7 nucleotides agree with TRBD2. Germline lookup yields CDR1 KGHDR and CDR2 SFDVKD. There are 14 residues in the CDR3. With V trimmed by 7 bases and J by 0 bases, 2 bases remained unmatched. As DNA, the CDR3 is TGTGCCACCAGCGGGGGGAGCTCCTACAATGAGCAGTTCTTC. Amino acid sequence: CATSGGSSYNEQFF.